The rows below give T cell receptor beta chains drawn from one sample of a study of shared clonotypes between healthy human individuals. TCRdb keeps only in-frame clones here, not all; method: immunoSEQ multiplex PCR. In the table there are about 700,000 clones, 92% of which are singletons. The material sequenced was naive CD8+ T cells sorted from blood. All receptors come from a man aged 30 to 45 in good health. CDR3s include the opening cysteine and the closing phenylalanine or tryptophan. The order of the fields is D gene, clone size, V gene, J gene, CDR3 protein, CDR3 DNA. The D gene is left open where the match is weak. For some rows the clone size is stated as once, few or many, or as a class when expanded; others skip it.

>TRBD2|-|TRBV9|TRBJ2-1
CASSALSGSFYNEQFF
TGTGCCAGCAGCGCCCTTAGCGGGAGTTTCTACAATGAGCAGTTCTTC
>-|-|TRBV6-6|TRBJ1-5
CASNTFNQPQHF
TGTGCCAGCAATACCTTCAATCAGCCCCAGCATTTT
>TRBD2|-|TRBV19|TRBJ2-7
CASSPGTSGYEQYF
TGTGCCAGTAGTCCAGGGACTAGCGGTTACGAGCAGTACTTC
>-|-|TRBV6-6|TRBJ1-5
CASSQVHLGNQPQHF
TGTGCCAGCAGCCAGGTCCATCTAGGCAATCAGCCCCAGCATTTT
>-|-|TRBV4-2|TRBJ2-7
CASSPGHGDYEQYF
TGTGCCAGCAGCCCGGGACACGGCGACTACGAGCAGTACTTC
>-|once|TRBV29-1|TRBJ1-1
CSVESQGNTEAFF
TGCAGCGTTGAAAGTCAGGGGAACACTGAAGCTTTCTTT
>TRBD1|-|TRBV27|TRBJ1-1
CASSPDRGLTEAFF
TGTGCCAGCAGTCCCGACAGGGGTCTCACTGAAGCTTTCTTT
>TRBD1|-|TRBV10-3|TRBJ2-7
CAISDRGPYEQYF
TGTGCCATCAGTGACAGGGGGCCTTACGAGCAGTACTTC
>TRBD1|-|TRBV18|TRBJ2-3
CASSPAGTGVSTDTQYF
TGTGCCAGCTCACCAGCCGGGACAGGCGTTAGCACAGATACGCAGTATTTT
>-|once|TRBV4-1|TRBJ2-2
CASSQESRPGELFF
TGCGCCAGCAGCCAAGAGAGTAGGCCCGGGGAGCTGTTTTTT
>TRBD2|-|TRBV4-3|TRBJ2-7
CASSQVLLGLAEDEQYF
TGCGCCAGCAGCCAAGTATTATTAGGACTAGCGGAGGACGAGCAGTACTTC
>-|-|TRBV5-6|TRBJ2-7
CASSLGGDFYEQYF
TGTGCCAGCAGCTTGGGTGGGGACTTCTACGAGCAGTACTTC
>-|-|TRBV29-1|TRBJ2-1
CSAPETQASSYNEQFF
TGCAGCGCCCCTGAGACCCAGGCAAGCTCCTACAATGAGCAGTTCTTC
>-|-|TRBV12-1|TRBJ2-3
CASSFAGDRGFTDTQYF
TGTGCCAGCAGCTTTGCGGGAGATAGAGGGTTCACAGATACGCAGTATTTT
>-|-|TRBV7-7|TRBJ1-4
CASSPHRRREKLFF
TGTGCTAGCAGCCCCCACCGACGGCGGGAAAAACTGTTTTTT
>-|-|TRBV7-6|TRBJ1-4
CASSLGTGWNEKLFF
TGTGCCAGCAGCTTAGGAACAGGGTGGAACGAAAAACTGTTTTTT
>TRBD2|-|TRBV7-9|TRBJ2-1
CASSSPAGAVNEQFF
TGTGCCAGCAGCTCCCCAGCGGGAGCAGTCAATGAGCAGTTCTTC